These 24 T cell receptor beta chains share one sample of origin, sequenced in a study of blood T cell repertoires in COVID-19. Profiling relied on immunoSEQ multiplex PCR, and the TCRdb table lists in-frame clones only, not all of them. The sample consists of roughly 380,000 clones, about 89% of them appearing once. The sequencing input was peripheral blood. These receptors all come from a woman aged 35 to 49 with COVID-19, enrolled during active disease.

This chain joins TRBV12-3 or TRBV12-4 and TRBJ2-2, with no clear D. The germline V and J ends were trimmed by 6 bases and 6 bases, with 8 bases remaining between them. CDR3 size: 12 residues. CDR3 in DNA: TGTGCCAGCAGCCTCCTTCCCGGGGAGCTGTTTTTT. Its protein product is CASSLLPGELFF.

This chain connects TRBV5-1 to TRBJ1-1, with D possibly being TRBD1 (6 bases). The CDR3 loop spans 16 amino acids. Germline V CDR1 and CDR2: SGHRS, YFSETQ. Trimming cost V 2 bases and J 4 bases, with 18 bases left between them. CDR3 in DNA: TGCGCCAGCAGCTTACAGGGTGTGGAGTGGGGCACTGAAGCTTTCTTT. It specifies CASSLQGVEWGTEAFF. Full variable domain (rest looked up from reference TRBV5-1 and TRBJ1-1): KAGVTQTPRYLIKTRGQQVTLSCSPISGHRSVSWYQQTPGQGLQFLFEYFSETQRNKGNFPGRFSGRQFSNSRSEMNVSTLELGDSALYLCASSLQGVEWGTEAFFGQGTRLTVV.

Here the CDR3 DNA reads TGCGCCAGCAGCTTGACATCTCCCTACGAGCAGTACTTC. This gives the protein CASSLTSPYEQYF. The rearrangement joins TRBV5-1 to TRBJ2-7, with D unresolved. This CDR3 comprises 13 residues. Germline V gene lookup returns CDR1 SGHRS and CDR2 YFSETQ. Trimming left V 1 base short and J 2 bases short, with 7 bases between. Looking up the rest from reference TRBV5-1 and TRBJ2-7 gives the full variable domain: KAGVTQTPRYLIKTRGQQVTLSCSPISGHRSVSWYQQTPGQGLQFLFEYFSETQRNKGNFPGRFSGRQFSNSRSEMNVSTLELGDSALYLCASSLTSPYEQYFGPGTRLTVT.

V gene TRBV30 combines with J gene TRBJ1-4; no reliable D call. This CDR3 is built from 13 residues. The germline V gene has CDR1 GTSNPN and CDR2 SVGIG (reference sequence). Trimming left V 5 bases short and J 8 bases short, with 15 bases between. Here the CDR3 DNA reads TGTGCCTGGGGAGGCCGAGTGCGGGAAAAACTGTTTTTT. It specifies CAWGGRVREKLFF. Filled out from reference TRBV30 and TRBJ1-4, the complete variable domain reads SQTIHQWPATLVQPVGSPLSLECTVEGTSNPNLYWYRQAAGRGLQLLFYSVGIGQISSEVPQNLSASRPQDRQFILSSKKLLLSDSGFYLCAWGGRVREKLFFGSGTQLSVL.

V and J are TRBV5-1 and TRBJ2-7; 9 nucleotides line up with TRBD1. The CDR3 is 14 amino acids. Germline CDR1 and CDR2: SGHRS and YFSETQ. V trimming: 4 bases; J trimming: 6 bases; junction bases outside the gene matches: 8. The CDR3 nucleotides are TGCGCCAGCAGCATAGGACAGGGGCTAGGCGAGCAGTACTTC. Protein: CASSIGQGLGEQYF.

The chain has TRBV10-3 and TRBJ2-3; 10 bases match TRBD2. Looked up from germline, CDR1 is ENHRY and CDR2 is SYGVKD. The CDR3 length is 19 residues. J lost 1 base, V lost 3 bases, and 13 bases had no gene match. The DNA of the CDR3 is TGTGCCATCAGTGATTGGAGCGGGGGGGCACTAAAACGCACAGATACGCAGTATTTT. Translating gives CAISDWSGGALKRTDTQYF.

The count of this clone is one. J is TRBJ1-4 and V is TRBV5-4; 8 bases align to TRBD1. Trimming took 4 bases from V and 8 from J; bases not matched to a gene: 10. Germline V CDR1 and CDR2: SGHNT, YYREEE (reference sequence). The CDR3 runs to 15 residues. CDR3 DNA sequence: TGTGCCAGCAGCCGTTTCCAGGGGGCAGGGGAAAAACTGTTTTTT. Translation: CASSRFQGAGEKLFF. The full variable domain, its missing parts supplied by reference TRBV5-4 and TRBJ1-4, is ETGVTQSPTHLIKTRGQQVTLRCSSQSGHNTVSWYQQALGQGPQFIFQYYREEENGRGNFPPRFSGLQFPNYSSELNVNALELDDSALYLCASSRFQGAGEKLFFGSGTQLSVL.

The rearrangement uses TRBV9 and TRBJ2-1; no clear D gene. V lost 3 bases, J lost 0 bases, and 19 bases lay in between. This CDR3 is 18 amino acids long. From germline, CDR1 is SGDLS and CDR2 YYNGEE. CDR3 region: CASSAPGVQLFSYNEQFF. In DNA form, the CDR3 reads TGTGCCAGCAGCGCCCCTGGAGTCCAGTTATTCTCCTACAATGAGCAGTTCTTC.

The V and J genes are TRBV27 and TRBJ2-7, with 8 bases fitting TRBD1. From germline, CDR1 is MNHEY and CDR2 SMNVEV (reference sequence). Germline trimming cut 6 bases from V and 6 bases from J; bases unmatched to any gene: 10. The CDR3 is 14 residues long. The CDR3 spells CASRRTGPQAEQYF. The CDR3 DNA sequence: TGTGCCAGCAGACGGACAGGGCCCCAGGCCGAGCAGTACTTC.

This chain uses TRBV7-9 with TRBJ1-1; TRBD1 matches at 7 bases. Germline assignment: CDR1 SEHNR and CDR2 FQNEAQ (reference sequence). This CDR3 is built from 15 residues. Trimming cost V 1 base and J 7 bases; bases outside gene matches: 9. CDR3 region: CASSLGHRGFDEAFF. DNA of the CDR3: TGTGCCAGCAGCTTAGGTCACAGGGGTTTTGATGAAGCTTTCTTT.

This rearrangement joins TRBV15 to TRBJ1-1; no definite D call. With 1 base removed from V and 0 bases from J, the gap between germline ends came to 9 bases. Per germline, CDR1 LNHNV and CDR2 YYDKDF (reference sequence). The CDR3 extends over 15 amino acids. CDR3 nucleotides: TGTGCCACCAGCAGAGGGGCCAGTTTGAACACTGAAGCTTTCTTT. Encoded protein: CATSRGASLNTEAFF.

This clone was seen only a few times. The gene calls are TRBV7-9 and TRBJ1-2; possible D gene TRBD1, 5 bases. The V gene's germline CDR1 is SEHNR and CDR2 FQNEAQ (reference sequence). The CDR3 spans 13 residues. The germline V and J ends were trimmed by 5 bases and 4 bases, with 11 bases remaining between them. The CDR3, as DNA: TGTGCCAGCAGCCAGGGATTAGGCTATGGCTACACCTTC. Translating it yields CASSQGLGYGYTF.

This sequence joins TRBV5-5 and TRBJ1-1; 10 nucleotides agree with TRBD1. V was pared by 2 bases and J by 7 bases, with 5 bases of the junction left unmatched. Germline CDR1 reads SGHKS; CDR2 reads YYEKEE (reference sequence). The length of the CDR3 is 14 residues. The CDR3 here is CASSFLTGGNEAFF. CDR3 in DNA: TGTGCCAGCAGCTTCCTGACAGGGGGCAATGAAGCTTTCTTT.

A single count supports this clone. The chain recombines TRBV4-3 with TRBJ1-6; D is undetermined. The CDR3 extends over 13 amino acids. Germline loops: CDR1 LGHNA, CDR2 YSLEER. The V end lost 3 bases, the J end lost 8 bases, and 8 bases lay between the germline ends. The CDR3 region has the DNA TGCGCCAGCAGCCACTCAAACTATTCACCCCTCCACTTT. As protein: CASSHSNYSPLHF.

The gene calls are TRBV3-1 (or the pseudogene TRBV3-2) and TRBJ1-1, with TRBD1 matching 8 bases. After removal of 3 bases from V and 5 bases from J, the junction contained 8 bases not matched to a gene. Germline V gene data show CDR1 as LGHDT and CDR2 as YNNKEL (reference sequence). The CDR3 loop spans 15 amino acids. This CDR3 reads CASSHPPTGGTEAFF. The CDR3 DNA follows: TGTGCCAGCAGCCATCCGCCCACAGGGGGAACTGAAGCTTTCTTT.

The CDR3 region has the DNA TGTGCCAGCAGCTTGGATCGGAGCAATCAGCCCCAGCATTTT. The encoded protein is CASSLDRSNQPQHF. This chain connects TRBV5-4 to TRBJ1-5; unclear D gene. The CDR3 covers 14 residues. V was pared by 0 bases and J by 1 base, with 5 bases between. From germline, CDR1 is SGHNT and CDR2 YYREEE (reference sequence).

This chain connects TRBV7-9 to TRBJ1-6, with D unresolved. CDR1 and CDR2 (germline): SEHNR, FQNEAQ (reference sequence). The V gene lost 3 bases and the J gene lost 8 bases, with 8 bases spanning the gap. CDR3 length: 13 residues. In nucleotides, the CDR3 is TGTGCCAGCAGCTTTTCGTTTTATTCACCCCTCCACTTT. Translation gives CASSFSFYSPLHF.

The chain employs TRBV28 and TRBJ1-2, with D unresolved. Trimming shortened V by 5 bases and J by 3 bases, and 7 bases separated the two germline ends. CDR3 size: 12 residues. CDR1 MDHEN and CDR2 SYDVKM come from the germline V gene. CDR3 residues: CASSRTDYGYTF. The CDR3 DNA reads TGTGCCAGCAGTCGGACTGACTATGGCTACACCTTC.

The gene calls are TRBV28 and TRBJ1-5; 7 positions agree with TRBD1. Germline CDR1 is MDHEN and CDR2 is SYDVKM. This CDR3 spans 16 amino acids. V shed 2 bases, J shed 2 bases, and the junction held 6 bases outside the gene matches. The CDR3 DNA sequence: TGTGCCAGCAGTTTAATACAGGGGATGGGCAATCAGCCCCAGCATTTT. Its protein is CASSLIQGMGNQPQHF.

Only one count was recorded for this clone. V gene TRBV7-9 combines with J gene TRBJ2-3; TRBD2 matches at 7 bases. Trimming cost V 4 bases and J 2 bases; bases outside gene matches: 9. The CDR3 is 16 residues long. Germline V gene lookup returns CDR1 SEHNR and CDR2 FQNEAQ (reference sequence). CDR3 in amino acids: CASSSILALNTDTQYF. CDR3 nucleotide sequence: TGTGCCAGCAGCTCCATACTAGCGTTGAACACAGATACGCAGTATTTT.

The chain joins TRBV27 to TRBJ1-2; maybe TRBD1 (5 bases). The length of the CDR3 is 14 residues. Germline CDR1 reads MNHEY; CDR2 reads SMNVEV (reference sequence). The V end lost 5 bases, the J end lost 6 bases, and 16 bases lay between the germline ends. This CDR3 reads CASSPQGTGNGYTF. CDR3 DNA: TGTGCCAGCAGTCCGCAGGGTACTGGAAATGGCTACACCTTC.

The gene calls are TRBV28 and TRBJ2-1, with a weak D call TRBD2 (6 bases). Per the germline V gene, CDR1 is MDHEN and CDR2 is SYDVKM. Trimming shortened V by 7 bases and J by 0 bases, and 10 bases separated the two germline ends. This CDR3 spans 14 amino acids. CDR3: CASKAGLSYNEQFF. CDR3 coding DNA: TGTGCCAGCAAGGCGGGGCTCTCCTACAATGAGCAGTTCTTC.

The chain carries TRBV3-1 (or the pseudogene TRBV3-2) and TRBJ2-3, with TRBD2 as a possible D gene (5 bases). This CDR3 has 14 amino acids. Germline-derived CDR1 and CDR2 are LGHDT and YNNKEL (reference sequence). Trimming took off 5 bases at V and 6 bases at J, with 15 bases between the two ends. The CDR3 is CASSYGLLTDTQYF. The DNA of the CDR3 is TGTGCCAGCAGCTACGGACTCCTAACGGATACGCAGTATTTT.

The rearrangement links TRBV4-3 to TRBJ2-1; D is possibly TRBD2 (5 bases). CDR1 and CDR2 (germline): LGHNA, YSLEER. The CDR3 runs 14 residues. V lost 6 bases to trimming and J lost 7 bases, with 16 bases between them. CDR3 DNA sequence: TGCGCCAGCAGTCCCATTGAGGGAGTGAATGAGCAGTTCTTC. Translation gives CASSPIEGVNEQFF.